Below are 14 T cell receptor beta chains sequenced from a single sample in a study of T cell changes during pregnancy in multiple sclerosis. Assay: immunoSEQ multiplex PCR; the TCRdb copy retains only in-frame clones and omits some. This table has over 35,000 clones, approximately 94% appearing once. This specimen was CD8+ T cells from peripheral blood mononuclear cells, taken in the third trimester of pregnancy. Receptors originate from a female donor with multiple sclerosis, enrolled in a pregnancy study.

As DNA, the CDR3 is TGTGCCAGCAGTTCCCCAACCTCAGGGGGCAATCAGCCCCAGCATTTT. Translation gives CASSSPTSGGNQPQHF. The chain couples TRBV27 to TRBJ1-5, with D perhaps TRBD1 (6 bases). The CDR3 has 16 residues. Germline V gives CDR1 MNHEY, CDR2 SMNVEV (reference sequence). V was clipped by 4 bases and J by 2 bases, with 15 bases between them.

The V call is TRBV5-1, the J call TRBJ2-5; D remains unclear. The CDR3 is 14 residues long. Trimming removed 4 bases at V and 4 bases at J, with 14 bases between. Germline V gene sequence: CDR1 SGHRS, CDR2 YFSETQ. The CDR3 spells CASSQSVALETQYF. CDR3 sequence (DNA): TGCGCCAGCAGCCAATCGGTAGCCCTAGAGACCCAGTACTTC.

The chain has TRBV19 and TRBJ2-7; D perhaps matches TRBD2 (6 bases). Germline values: CDR1 LNHDA, CDR2 SQIVND (reference sequence). The germline V and J ends were trimmed by 5 bases and 4 bases, with 15 bases remaining between them. The CDR3 extends over 14 amino acids. The DNA of the CDR3 is TGTGCCAGTAGTTACAGACTAGTGTCGTACGAGCAGTACTTC. Amino acids: CASSYRLVSYEQYF.

J is TRBJ2-7 and V is TRBV4-1; 9 positions agree with TRBD2. The CDR3 runs 16 residues. Germline lookup yields CDR1 MGHRA and CDR2 YSYEKL. Trimming took 0 bases from V and 7 from J; bases not matched to a gene: 10. The CDR3 region is CASSQEPPPGLAEQYF. The CDR3 bases are TGCGCCAGCAGCCAAGAGCCCCCTCCCGGACTAGCGGAGCAGTACTTC.

The chain uses TRBV5-1 and TRBJ2-1; D unclear. This CDR3 is built from 12 residues. Germline CDR1 and CDR2: SGHRS and YFSETQ. Trimming left V 6 bases short and J 9 bases short, with 13 bases between. The CDR3 sequence is CASTQWVSEQFF. Here the CDR3 DNA reads TGCGCCAGCACACAGTGGGTAAGTGAGCAGTTCTTC.

The chain uses TRBV7-2 and TRBJ2-3; possible D gene TRBD2, 5 bases. The CDR3 has 15 amino acids. CDR1 SGHTA and CDR2 FQGNSA come from the germline V gene. V lost 1 base, J lost 6 bases, and 14 bases lay in between. CDR3 in amino acids: CASSLGGSVADTQYF. The CDR3 coding sequence is TGTGCCAGCAGCTTAGGCGGGTCGGTTGCGGATACGCAGTATTTT.

The genes are TRBV6-1 and TRBJ2-7, with 12 bases matching TRBD1. The germline gives CDR1 MNHNS, CDR2 SASEGT. This CDR3 has 14 amino acids. Germline trimming cut 7 bases from V and 6 bases from J; bases unmatched to any gene: 7. The CDR3 sequence is CASTSGQGASEQYF. Here the CDR3 DNA reads TGTGCCAGCACCTCGGGACAGGGGGCTAGCGAGCAGTACTTC.

Comment on this clone: Other DNA sequences in this sample translate to the same CDR3. The chain uses TRBV19 and TRBJ2-7; 12 bases are shared with TRBD2. Germline trimming cut 1 base from V and 7 bases from J; bases unmatched to any gene: 2. The length of the CDR3 is 14 residues. Looked up from germline, CDR1 is LNHDA and CDR2 is SQIVND (reference sequence). This CDR3 is CASSIGLAGGEQYF. For the CDR3, the DNA is TGTGCCAGTAGTATAGGTCTAGCGGGAGGGGAGCAGTACTTC.

The chain employs TRBV5-4 and TRBJ2-1, with 8 bases identical to TRBD1. The CDR3 runs 18 residues. V gave up 4 bases and J gave up 4 bases; unmatched junction bases: 16. The germline V gene encodes CDR1 SGHNT and CDR2 YYREEE (reference sequence). The CDR3 loop reads CASSAPGQEELYYNEQFF. The CDR3 DNA follows: TGTGCCAGCAGCGCCCCGGGACAGGAAGAACTATATTACAATGAGCAGTTCTTC.

This sequence joins TRBV19 and TRBJ2-1; possible D gene TRBD2, 5 bases. Trimming shortened V by 4 bases and J by 3 bases, and 13 bases separated the two germline ends. Germline V gene sequence: CDR1 LNHDA, CDR2 SQIVND (reference sequence). The CDR3 is 15 residues long. The CDR3 reads CASSTRGESYNEQFF. The CDR3 region has the DNA TGTGCCAGTAGTACCCGGGGAGAGAGCTACAATGAGCAGTTCTTC.

CDR3 region: CASTDSHTGELFF. The CDR3, as DNA: TGTGCCAGTACCGACTCACACACCGGGGAGCTGTTTTTT. The chain has TRBV19 and TRBJ2-2; D not certain. The germline V gene has CDR1 LNHDA and CDR2 SQIVND (reference sequence). V lost 7 bases and J 3 bases, leaving 9 bases between the germline ends. The CDR3 runs to 13 residues.

In nucleotides, the CDR3 is TGTGCCAGCAGCTCCCGACAGGGGAATGAGCAGTTCTTC. This codes for CASSSRQGNEQFF. This chain links TRBV7-9 with TRBJ2-1, with TRBD1 identical over 8 bases. The V and J ends lost 4 bases and 7 bases, in that order; junction bases with no gene match: 3. The CDR3 extends over 13 amino acids. In germline, CDR1 is SEHNR, CDR2 FQNEAQ (reference sequence).

This clone was picked up one time. The J gene is TRBJ2-1, the V gene TRBV7-3; the match to TRBD2 covers 15 bases. The CDR3 runs to 19 residues. J gave up 1 base and V 4 bases, and 8 bases lay outside the gene matches. The germline V gene encodes CDR1 SGHTA and CDR2 FQGTGA. CDR3 region: CASSYSGLAGGPSYNEQFF. DNA for the CDR3: TGTGCCAGCAGCTATTCCGGACTAGCGGGAGGGCCTTCCTACAATGAGCAGTTCTTC.

The chain joins TRBV5-1 to TRBJ2-7, with 13 bases fitting TRBD2. Per germline, CDR1 SGHRS and CDR2 YFSETQ. This CDR3 contains 17 residues. V dropped 4 bases and J dropped 2; count of bases not matched to a gene: 9. CDR3 nucleotide sequence: TGCGCCAGCAGCCCCGGACTAGCGGGGGCCAGCACCTACGAGCAGTACTTC. The encoded protein is CASSPGLAGASTYEQYF.